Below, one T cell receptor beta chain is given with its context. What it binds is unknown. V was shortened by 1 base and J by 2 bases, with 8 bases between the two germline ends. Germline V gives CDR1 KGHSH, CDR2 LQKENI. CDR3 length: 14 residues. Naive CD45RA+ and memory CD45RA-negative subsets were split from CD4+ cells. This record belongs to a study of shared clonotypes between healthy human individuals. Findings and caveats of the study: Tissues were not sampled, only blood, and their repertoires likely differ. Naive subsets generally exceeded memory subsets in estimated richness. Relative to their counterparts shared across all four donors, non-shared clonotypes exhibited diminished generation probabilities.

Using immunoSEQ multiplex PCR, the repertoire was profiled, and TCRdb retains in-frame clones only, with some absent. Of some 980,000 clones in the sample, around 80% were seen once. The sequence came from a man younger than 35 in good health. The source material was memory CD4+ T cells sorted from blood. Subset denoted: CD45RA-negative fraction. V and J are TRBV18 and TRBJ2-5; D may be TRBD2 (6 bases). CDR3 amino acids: CASSPRREQETQYF. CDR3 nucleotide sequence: TGTGCCAGCTCACCACGGCGGGAACAAGAGACCCAGTACTTC.